A selection of T cell receptor beta chains follows, all from one sample in a study of T cells in Graves' hyperthyroidism and ophthalmopathy. A single record per CDR3 protein comes from TCRdb applying MiXCR to the multiplex PCR reads. The table has 350,000 or so distinct CDR3 sequences, around a sixth seen once. The specimen was blood. These receptors were obtained from a woman aged 40 to 49 with Graves' ophthalmopathy. The CDR3 runs from the conserved cysteine through the conserved F or W. Fields, in order: V gene, D gene, J gene, clone size, CDR3 DNA, CDR3 protein. A D gene is named only where the DNA matches it firmly. The listing skips clone size in some rows; elsewhere it reads once, few, many or a size class.

TRBV10-3,TRBD2,TRBJ2-2,many,TGTGCCATCAGTGTAGCGGGCTCGAACACCGGGGAGCTGTTTTTT,CAISVAGSNTGELFF
TRBV5-1,.,TRBJ1-5,many,TGCGCCAGCAGCTTGGGGGACGGACAAAATCAGCCCCAGCATTTT,CASSLGDGQNQPQHF
TRBV12-3/TRBV12-4,.,TRBJ1-2,many,TGTGCCAGCAGTCCGCGGGGGCATAACTATGGCTACACCTTC,CASSPRGHNYGYTF
TRBV11-2,TRBD2,TRBJ2-7,many,TGTGCCAGCAGCCCGATAGTTCCTAGCGGGAGCTACGAGCAGTACTTC,CASSPIVPSGSYEQYF
TRBV6-1,.,TRBJ2-5,many,TGTGCCAGCAGCCGACAGCTACAGACCCAGTACTTC,CASSRQLQTQYF
TRBV11-2,.,TRBJ2-2,many,TGTGCCAGCAGCACCAGACTCTCCACGACCGGGGAGCTGTTTTTT,CASSTRLSTTGELFF
TRBV7-9,TRBD2,TRBJ2-7,many,TGTGCCAGCAGCCCGACGGGACTAGCCTACGAGCAGTACTTC,CASSPTGLAYEQYF
TRBV6-2/TRBV6-3,.,TRBJ2-7,.,TGTGCCAGCATCCACGGAGGGGGTGAGCAGTGCTTC,CASIHGGGEQCF
TRBV12-3/TRBV12-4,TRBD1,TRBJ2-5,once,TGTGCCAGCAGTCCATCCCGGGACAGGGGTGTACAAGAGACCCAGTACTTC,CASSPSRDRGVQETQYF
TRBV20-1,TRBD1,TRBJ2-4,many,TGCAGTGTTGTCCCGGGACAGGGGGCCAAAAACATTCAGTACTTC,CSVVPGQGAKNIQYF
TRBV5-1,.,TRBJ2-2,many,TGCGCCAGCAGCTTGATGGGGGGAGGCAGGAACACCGGGGAGCTGTTTTTT,CASSLMGGGRNTGELFF
TRBV27,.,TRBJ1-5,many,TGTGCCAGCAGTTTAACAGGGAACGGCAATCAGCCCCAGCATTTT,CASSLTGNGNQPQHF
TRBV10-3,.,TRBJ1-5,.,TGTGCCATCAGTGAAGGTACCCAAGGTCAGCCCCAGCATTTT,CAISEGTQGQPQHF
TRBV20-1,.,TRBJ2-5,many,TGCAGTGCCCCCCCGGGACATCAAGAGACCCAGTACTTC,CSAPPGHQETQYF
TRBV28,TRBD2,TRBJ2-7,.,TGTGCCAGCAGTCTGGGACTAGCGGGAGTGTCCGAGCAGTACTTC,CASSLGLAGVSEQYF
TRBV6-2/TRBV6-3,.,TRBJ1-1,once,TGTGCCAGCAGTTACCTAGGGCTCGGGACTGAAGCTTTCTTT,CASSYLGLGTEAFF
TRBV7-3,TRBD2,TRBJ2-5,few,TGTGCCAGCAGCTCCAGACTAGCGGGGGAAGAGACCCAGTACTTC,CASSSRLAGEETQYF
TRBV7-2,.,TRBJ2-7,many,TGTGCCAGCAGCTTAGACAGAAAGTACGAGCAGTACTTC,CASSLDRKYEQYF
TRBV6-5,.,TRBJ1-2,few,TGTGCCAGCAGGTTAGGGTTGCACTATGGCTACATCTTC,CASRLGLHYGYIF
TRBV29-1,TRBD1,TRBJ2-7,many,TGCAGCGTTGAAGATGGAGGGACAGGTGACGAGCAGCACTTC,CSVEDGGTGDEQHF
TRBV18,TRBD1,TRBJ1-2,.,TGTGCCAGCTCACCAGCTGGACAGGGCTTCGCTGGCTACACCTTC,CASSPAGQGFAGYTF
TRBV27,.,TRBJ2-4,many,TGTGCCAGCAGTTACCTCGGGCAAAACATTCAGTACTTC,CASSYLGQNIQYF
TRBV12-3/TRBV12-4,.,TRBJ1-1,medium-sized,TGTGCCAGCAGTTTAGACAGGTTGAACACTGAAGCTTTCTTT,CASSLDRLNTEAFF
TRBV6-4,TRBD1,TRBJ2-6,many,TGTGCCAGCAAGCCGACAGGGGGAATCTCTGGGGCCAACGTCCTGACTTTC,CASKPTGGISGANVLTF